The 8 T cell receptor beta chains in this list originate from one sample, sequenced in a study of blood T cell repertoires in COVID-19. Sequenced by immunoSEQ multiplex PCR; TCRdb stores in-frame clones only, minus some. The sample comprises 150,000 to 200,000 clones, just under 95% of which are singletons, and 3.5% to 5% rests with the top ten. Material: peripheral blood. The receptors stem from a woman aged 50 to 60 with acute or convalescent COVID-19.

The gene calls are TRBV19 and TRBJ2-2, with no clear D. The V gene lost 3 bases and the J gene lost 7 bases, with 9 bases spanning the gap. The CDR3 consists of 13 residues. CDR1 is LNHDA and CDR2 is SQIVND in the germline V gene (reference sequence). For the CDR3, the DNA is TGTGCCAGTAGTATTCCCCCAAACGGGGAGCTGTTTTTT. It is translated as CASSIPPNGELFF.

The rearrangement uses TRBV6-4 and TRBJ1-1; a possible D gene is TRBD1 (6 bases). Germline V gene sequence: CDR1 MRHNA, CDR2 SNTAGT. Deletions cut 5 bases from V and 1 base from J, with 8 bases between. The CDR3 runs 13 residues. Here the CDR3 reads CASSRQANTEAFF. The CDR3 DNA reads TGTGCCAGCAGTCGACAGGCGAACACTGAAGCTTTCTTT.

The chain couples TRBV18 to TRBJ2-6; possible D gene TRBD2, 5 bases. The germline gives CDR1 KGHSH, CDR2 LQKENI. This CDR3 is 16 amino acids long. Trimming stripped 6 bases from V and 2 bases from J, with 14 bases between. The DNA of the CDR3 is TGTGCCAGCTCTCCTTACGGGGAAGCTGGGGCCAACGTCCTGACTTTC. It translates to CASSPYGEAGANVLTF.

Here the CDR3 DNA reads TGTGCCAGCAGTTTATCGGAGGGGAGTTCACCCCTCCACTTT. Its translation is CASSLSEGSSPLHF. The J gene is TRBJ1-6, the V gene TRBV27, with TRBD1 as a possible D gene (5 bases). Trimming shortened V by 0 bases and J by 9 bases, and 9 bases separated the two germline ends. This CDR3 region has 14 residues. Per the germline V gene, CDR1 is MNHEY and CDR2 is SMNVEV (reference sequence).

V is TRBV6-5 and J is TRBJ1-5; 10 positions agree with TRBD1. The V segment lost 6 bases and the J segment 6 bases; nucleotides outside the gene matches: 5. CDR3 length equals 14 residues. Germline CDR1 reads MNHEY; CDR2 reads SVGAGI. CDR3 coding DNA: TGTGCCAGCAGAGGGACAGGGGTAAGTCAGCCCCAGCATTTT. It specifies CASRGTGVSQPQHF.

J is TRBJ1-2 and V is TRBV7-2; possible D gene TRBD1, 5 bases. Trimming shortened V by 3 bases and J by 0 bases, and 17 bases separated the two germline ends. The V gene's germline CDR1 is SGHTA and CDR2 FQGNSA. The length of the CDR3 is 17 residues. The CDR3 here is CASSFRSGRRTNYGYTF. For the CDR3, the DNA is TGTGCCAGCAGCTTTAGATCAGGGAGGCGCACTAACTATGGCTACACCTTC.

The chain joins TRBV7-8 to TRBJ1-5; TRBD1 matches at 9 bases. In germline, CDR1 is SGHVS, CDR2 FQNEAQ. There are 13 residues in the CDR3. The CDR3 is CATQGARGQPQHF. The CDR3 region has the DNA TGTGCTACACAGGGGGCGCGTGGTCAGCCCCAGCATTTT.

The chain's CDR3 is CASSLEPGYGYTF. CDR3 DNA: TGTGCCAGCAGCTTAGAGCCAGGCTATGGCTACACCTTC. This chain connects TRBV7-8 to TRBJ1-2; D not resolved. V lost 1 base, J lost 4 bases, and 7 bases lay in between. From germline, CDR1 is SGHVS and CDR2 FQNEAQ. The CDR3 spans 13 residues. Full variable domain (rest looked up from reference TRBV7-8 and TRBJ1-2): GAGVSQSPRYKVAKRGQDVALRCDPISGHVSLFWYQQALGQGPEFLTYFQNEAQLDKSGLPSDRFFAERPEGSVSTLKIQRTQQEDSAVYLCASSLEPGYGYTFGSGTRLTVV.